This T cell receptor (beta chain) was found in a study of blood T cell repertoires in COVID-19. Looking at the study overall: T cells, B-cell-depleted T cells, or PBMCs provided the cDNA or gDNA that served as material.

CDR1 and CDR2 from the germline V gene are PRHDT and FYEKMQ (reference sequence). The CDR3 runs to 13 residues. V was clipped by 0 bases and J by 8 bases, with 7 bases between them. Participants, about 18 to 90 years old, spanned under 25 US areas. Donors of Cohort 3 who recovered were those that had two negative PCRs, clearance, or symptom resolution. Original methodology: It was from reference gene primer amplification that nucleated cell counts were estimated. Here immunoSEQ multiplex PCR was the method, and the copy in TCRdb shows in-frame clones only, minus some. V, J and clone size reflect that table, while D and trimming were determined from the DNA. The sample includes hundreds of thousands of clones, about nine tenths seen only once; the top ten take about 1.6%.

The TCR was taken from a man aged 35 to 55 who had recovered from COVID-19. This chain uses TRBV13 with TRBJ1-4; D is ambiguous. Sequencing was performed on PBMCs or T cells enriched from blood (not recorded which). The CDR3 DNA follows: TGTGCCAGCAGCTTAGGGGGAGGCGAAAAACTGTTTTTT. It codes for CASSLGGGEKLFF. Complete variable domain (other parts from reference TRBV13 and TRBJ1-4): AAGVIQSPRHLIKEKRETATLKCYPIPRHDTVYWYQQGPGQDPQFLISFYEKMQSDKGSIPDRFSAQQFSDYHSELNMSSLELGDSALYFCASSLGGGEKLFFGSGTQLSVL.